The 5 T cell receptor beta chains reported below all come from one sample, sequenced in a study of response to subunit inactivated influenza vaccine. TCRdb re-analysed the RT-PCR reads in MiXCR, keeping a single row per CDR3 protein. This sample yields about 780,000 distinct CDR3 sequences, of which around 20% are seen a single time; roughly 10% belongs to the top ten. The sample in question was PBMCs from blood, obtained more than 4 days after vaccination. The receptors come from a man aged 50-60 years who received an inactivated influenza vaccine.

The chain links TRBV30 to TRBJ2-7; a weak D match, TRBD2 (6 bases). Trimming pared 4 bases from V and 4 bases from J, leaving 11 bases between. CDR1 GTSNPN and CDR2 SVGIG come from the germline V gene (reference sequence). The CDR3 extends over 12 amino acids. In DNA, the CDR3 is TGTGCCTGGACCGTCGGAGGGTACGAGCAGTACTTC. As protein: CAWTVGGYEQYF.

The chain employs TRBV28 and TRBJ2-3; 12 bases are a match to TRBD2. J was trimmed by 1 base and V by 2 bases; bases with no gene match: 4. The CDR3 is made up of 17 amino acids. The germline V gene has CDR1 MDHEN and CDR2 SYDVKM. The CDR3 nucleotides read TGTGCCAGCAGTTTAGGACTAGCGGGGTCCCGCACAGATACGCAGTATTTT. Translated: CASSLGLAGSRTDTQYF.

The sample holds a few counts of this clonotype. This rearrangement joins TRBV6-2 or TRBV6-3 to TRBJ1-5; D remains ambiguous. V shed 2 bases and J shed 2 bases, with 10 bases lying between them. Germline V gives CDR1 MNHEY, CDR2 SVGEGT. CDR3 size: 15 residues. CDR3 sequence reads: CASSYTRARNQPQHF. As DNA, the CDR3 is TGTGCCAGCAGTTACACCCGGGCTCGCAATCAGCCCCAGCATTTT.

This clonotype has just a few counts. The chain has TRBV4-1 and TRBJ2-2; 12 nucleotides line up with TRBD1. This CDR3 spans 16 amino acids. With 0 bases clipped from V and 7 bases from J, the junction kept 3 bases outside the gene matches. CDR1 and CDR2 from the germline V gene are MGHRA and YSYEKL. The CDR3 region has the DNA TGCGCCAGCAGCCAAGAGGGACAGGGGGCAATCGGGGAGCTGTTTTTT. It specifies CASSQEGQGAIGELFF.

The chain is built from TRBV7-6 and TRBJ2-1, with 9 nucleotides matching TRBD2. Germline V lookup: CDR1 SGHVS, CDR2 FNYEAQ. J was trimmed by 4 bases and V by 5 bases; bases with no gene match: 9. This CDR3 region has 16 residues. In DNA form, the CDR3 reads TGTGCCAGCAGCACCCCACTAGCGGGCATGTACAATGAGCAGTTCTTC. It is translated as CASSTPLAGMYNEQFF.